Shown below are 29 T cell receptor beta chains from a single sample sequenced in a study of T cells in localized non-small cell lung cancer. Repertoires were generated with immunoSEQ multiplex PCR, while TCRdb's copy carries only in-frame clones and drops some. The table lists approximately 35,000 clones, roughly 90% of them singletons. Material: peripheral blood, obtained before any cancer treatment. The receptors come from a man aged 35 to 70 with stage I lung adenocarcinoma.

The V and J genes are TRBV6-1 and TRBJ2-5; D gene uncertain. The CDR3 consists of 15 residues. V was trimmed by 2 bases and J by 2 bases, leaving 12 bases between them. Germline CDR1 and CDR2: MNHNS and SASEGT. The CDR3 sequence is CASSENLGIQETQYF. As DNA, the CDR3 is TGTGCCAGCAGTGAAAATTTGGGGATACAAGAGACCCAGTACTTC.

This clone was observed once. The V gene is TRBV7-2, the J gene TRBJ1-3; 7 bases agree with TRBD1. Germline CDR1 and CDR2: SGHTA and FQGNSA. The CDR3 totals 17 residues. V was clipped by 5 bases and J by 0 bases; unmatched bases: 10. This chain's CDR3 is CASSRTAAGGSGNTIYF. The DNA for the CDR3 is TGTGCCAGCAGCCGCACGGCGGCAGGGGGCTCTGGAAACACCATATATTTT.

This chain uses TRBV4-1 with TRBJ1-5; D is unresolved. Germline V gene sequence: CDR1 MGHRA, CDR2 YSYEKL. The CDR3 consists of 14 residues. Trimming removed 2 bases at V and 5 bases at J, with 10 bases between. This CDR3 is CASSQIAKDQPQHF. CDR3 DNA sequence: TGCGCCAGCAGCCAAATTGCAAAGGATCAGCCCCAGCATTTT.

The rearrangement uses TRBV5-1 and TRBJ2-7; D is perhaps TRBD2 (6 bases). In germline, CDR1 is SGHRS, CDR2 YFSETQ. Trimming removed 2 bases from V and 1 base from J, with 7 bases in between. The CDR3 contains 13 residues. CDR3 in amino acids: CASSFGGSYEQYF. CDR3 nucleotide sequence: TGCGCCAGCAGCTTCGGGGGTTCCTACGAGCAGTACTTC.

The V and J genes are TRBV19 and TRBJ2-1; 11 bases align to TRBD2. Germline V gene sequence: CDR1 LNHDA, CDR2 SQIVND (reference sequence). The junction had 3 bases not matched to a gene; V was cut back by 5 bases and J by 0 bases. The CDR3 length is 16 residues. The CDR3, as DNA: TGTGCCAGTAGTCCGGGACTAGCGGACTCCTACAATGAGCAGTTCTTC. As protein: CASSPGLADSYNEQFF.

This CDR3 is CAISEWQEEAYTF. In DNA, the CDR3 is TGTGCCATCAGTGAGTGGCAGGAAGAGGCCTACACCTTC. The rearrangement links TRBV10-3 to TRBJ1-2; D remains unclear. Germline V CDR1 and CDR2: ENHRY, SYGVKD. V lost 1 base to trimming and J lost 10 bases, with 13 bases between them. CDR3 size: 13 residues.

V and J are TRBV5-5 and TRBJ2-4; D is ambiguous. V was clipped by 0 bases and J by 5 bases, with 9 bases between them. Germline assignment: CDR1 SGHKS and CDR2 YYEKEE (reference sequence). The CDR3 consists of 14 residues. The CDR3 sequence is CASSLGMAENIQYF. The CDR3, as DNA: TGTGCCAGCAGCTTGGGGATGGCAGAAAACATTCAGTACTTC.

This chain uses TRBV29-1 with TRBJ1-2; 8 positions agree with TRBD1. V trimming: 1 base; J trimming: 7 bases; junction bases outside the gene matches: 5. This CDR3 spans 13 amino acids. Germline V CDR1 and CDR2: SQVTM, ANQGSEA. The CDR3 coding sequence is TGCAGCGTTGAAGGCAGGGGGCCGGGTGGCTACACCTTC. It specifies CSVEGRGPGGYTF.

CDR3 coding DNA: TGTGCCAGCAGTTACAGTACGGGAGGGCATGCTTTCTTT. Its protein product is CASSYSTGGHAFF. The chain has TRBV6-5 and TRBJ1-1; no reliable D call. Germline values: CDR1 MNHEY, CDR2 SVGAGI. Trimming removed 2 bases at V and 11 bases at J, with 15 bases between. There are 13 residues in the CDR3.

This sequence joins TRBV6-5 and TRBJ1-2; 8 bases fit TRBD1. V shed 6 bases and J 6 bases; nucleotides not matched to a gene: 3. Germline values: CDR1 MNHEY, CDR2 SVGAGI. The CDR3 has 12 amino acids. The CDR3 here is CASRTGGNGYTF. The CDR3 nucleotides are TGTGCCAGCAGAACAGGGGGGAATGGCTACACCTTC.

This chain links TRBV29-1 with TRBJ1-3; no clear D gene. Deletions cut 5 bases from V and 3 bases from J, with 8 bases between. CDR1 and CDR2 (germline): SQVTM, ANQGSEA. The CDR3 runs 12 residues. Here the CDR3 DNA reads TGCAGCGTTTCCGAAAATGGAAACACCATATATTTT. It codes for CSVSENGNTIYF.

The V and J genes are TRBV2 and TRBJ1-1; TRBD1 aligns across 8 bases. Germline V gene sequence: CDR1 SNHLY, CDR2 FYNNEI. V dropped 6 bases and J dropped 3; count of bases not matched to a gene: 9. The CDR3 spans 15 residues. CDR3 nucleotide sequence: TGTGCCAGCAGCATAGGACAGGGATGGGACACTGAAGCTTTCTTT. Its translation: CASSIGQGWDTEAFF.

For the CDR3, the DNA is TGTGCCAGCAGTGAAGCCTTCGGGGTATATGAGCAGTTCTTC. The encoded protein is CASSEAFGVYEQFF. This chain links TRBV2 with TRBJ2-1; possible D gene TRBD2, 5 bases. The CDR3 length is 14 residues. Germline-derived CDR1 and CDR2 are SNHLY and FYNNEI. Trimming left V 0 bases short and J 8 bases short, with 11 bases between.

CDR3 bases: TGTGCCAGCAGCCAAGATCGGGCGTGGGGTGAAGCTTTCTTT. Protein product: CASSQDRAWGEAFF. The V call is TRBV14, the J call TRBJ1-1; D gene uncertain. Germline CDR1 and CDR2: SGHDN and FVKESK. The CDR3 spans 14 residues. V was clipped by 0 bases and J by 7 bases, with 12 bases between them.

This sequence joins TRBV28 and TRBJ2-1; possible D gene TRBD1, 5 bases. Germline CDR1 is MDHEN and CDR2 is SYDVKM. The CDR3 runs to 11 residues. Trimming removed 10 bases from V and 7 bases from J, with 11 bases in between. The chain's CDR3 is CATTGQNEQFF. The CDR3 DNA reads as TGTGCCACCACAGGTCAGAATGAGCAGTTCTTC. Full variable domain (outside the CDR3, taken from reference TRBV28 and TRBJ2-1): DVKVTQSSRYLVKRTGEKVFLECVQDMDHENMFWYRQDPGLGLRLIYFSYDVKMKEKGDIPEGYSVSREKKERFSLILESASTNQTSMYLCATTGQNEQFFGPGTRLTVL.

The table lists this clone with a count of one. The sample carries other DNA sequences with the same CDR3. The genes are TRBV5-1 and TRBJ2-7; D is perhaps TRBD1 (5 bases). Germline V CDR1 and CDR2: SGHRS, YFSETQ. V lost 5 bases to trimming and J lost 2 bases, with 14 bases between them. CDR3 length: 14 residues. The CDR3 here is CASRQQGTTYEQYF. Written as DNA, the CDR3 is TGCGCCAGCAGGCAGCAGGGAACCACCTACGAGCAGTACTTC.

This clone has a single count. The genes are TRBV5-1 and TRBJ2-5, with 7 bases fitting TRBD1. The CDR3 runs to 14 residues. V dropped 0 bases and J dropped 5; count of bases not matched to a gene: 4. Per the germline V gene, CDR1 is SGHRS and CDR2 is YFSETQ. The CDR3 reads CASSLDRGGETQYF. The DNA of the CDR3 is TGCGCCAGCAGCTTGGACAGGGGTGGGGAGACCCAGTACTTC.

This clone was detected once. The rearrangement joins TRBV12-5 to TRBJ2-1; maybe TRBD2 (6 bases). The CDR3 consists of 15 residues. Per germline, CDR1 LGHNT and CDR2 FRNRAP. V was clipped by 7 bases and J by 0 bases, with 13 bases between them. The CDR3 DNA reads TGTGCTAGTGTACGACCCGGGAGCTCCTACAATGAGCAGTTCTTC. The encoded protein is CASVRPGSSYNEQFF.

The CDR3 sequence: CASSKEVLGVNTEAFF. The DNA for the CDR3 is TGTGCCAGCAGCAAAGAGGTCCTGGGGGTGAACACTGAAGCTTTCTTT. This chain connects TRBV21-1 to TRBJ1-1. TRBV21-1 is classified as a pseudogene. This CDR3 has 16 amino acids.

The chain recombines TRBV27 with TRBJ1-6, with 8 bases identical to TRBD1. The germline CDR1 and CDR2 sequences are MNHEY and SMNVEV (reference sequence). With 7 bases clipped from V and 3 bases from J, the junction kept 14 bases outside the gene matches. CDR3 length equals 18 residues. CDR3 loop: CASTFSLGQGVYNSPLHF. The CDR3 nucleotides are TGTGCCAGCACGTTTTCGCTTGGACAGGGCGTCTATAATTCACCCCTCCACTTT.

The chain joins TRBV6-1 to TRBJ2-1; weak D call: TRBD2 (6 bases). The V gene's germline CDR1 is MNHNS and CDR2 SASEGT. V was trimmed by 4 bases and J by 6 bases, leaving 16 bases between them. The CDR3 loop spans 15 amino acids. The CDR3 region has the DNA TGTGCCAGCAGTGGAGAGGGACTGGCCGCCAATGAGCAGTTCTTC. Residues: CASSGEGLAANEQFF.

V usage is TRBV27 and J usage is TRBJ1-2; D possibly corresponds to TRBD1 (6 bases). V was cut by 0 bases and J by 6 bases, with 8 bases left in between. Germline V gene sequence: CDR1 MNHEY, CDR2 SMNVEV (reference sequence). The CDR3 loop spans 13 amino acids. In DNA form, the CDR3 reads TGTGCCAGCAGTTTATCAGGGGGTAATGGCTACACCTTC. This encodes CASSLSGGNGYTF.

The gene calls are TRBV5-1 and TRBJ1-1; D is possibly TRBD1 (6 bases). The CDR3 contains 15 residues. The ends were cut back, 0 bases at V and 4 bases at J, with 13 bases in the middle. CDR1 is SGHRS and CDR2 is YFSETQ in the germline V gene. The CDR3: CASSLGAQGSTEAFF. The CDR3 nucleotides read TGCGCCAGCAGCTTGGGAGCCCAGGGGAGCACTGAAGCTTTCTTT.

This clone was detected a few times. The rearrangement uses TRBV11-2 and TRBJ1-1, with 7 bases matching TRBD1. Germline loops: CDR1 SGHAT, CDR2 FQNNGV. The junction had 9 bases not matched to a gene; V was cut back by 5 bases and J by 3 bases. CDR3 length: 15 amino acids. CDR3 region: CASSLIRGADTEAFF. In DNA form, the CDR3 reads TGTGCCAGCAGCCTCATCAGGGGGGCCGACACTGAAGCTTTCTTT.

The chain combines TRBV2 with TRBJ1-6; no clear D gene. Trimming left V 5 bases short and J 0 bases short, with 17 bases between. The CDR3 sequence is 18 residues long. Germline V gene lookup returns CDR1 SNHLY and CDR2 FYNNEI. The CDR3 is CASSSVAGPSSYNSPLHF. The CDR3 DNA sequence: TGTGCCAGCAGTTCTGTGGCGGGCCCTAGCTCCTATAATTCACCCCTCCACTTT.

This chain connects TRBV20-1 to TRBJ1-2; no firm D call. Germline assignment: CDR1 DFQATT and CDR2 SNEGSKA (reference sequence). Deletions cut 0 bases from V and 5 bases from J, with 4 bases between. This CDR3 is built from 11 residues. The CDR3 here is CSARDLYGYTF. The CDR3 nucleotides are TGCAGTGCTAGAGACCTTTATGGCTACACCTTC.

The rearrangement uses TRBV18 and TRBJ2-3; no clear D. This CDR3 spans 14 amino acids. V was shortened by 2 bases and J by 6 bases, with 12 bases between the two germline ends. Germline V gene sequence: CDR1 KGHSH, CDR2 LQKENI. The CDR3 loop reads CASSPRALWDTQYF. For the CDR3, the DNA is TGTGCCAGCTCACCAAGGGCCCTCTGGGATACGCAGTATTTT.

CDR3 sequence (DNA): TGTGCCTGGAGTAACCCCCCGACAGGGCGGAGTGAAGCTTTCTTT. The encoded protein is CAWSNPPTGRSEAFF. This sequence joins TRBV30 and TRBJ1-1, with 7 bases lining up with TRBD1. Losses at the gene ends were 2 bases for V and 7 bases for J; bases not matched to a gene: 13. CDR1 GTSNPN and CDR2 SVGIG come from the germline V gene (reference sequence). The CDR3 is made up of 15 amino acids.

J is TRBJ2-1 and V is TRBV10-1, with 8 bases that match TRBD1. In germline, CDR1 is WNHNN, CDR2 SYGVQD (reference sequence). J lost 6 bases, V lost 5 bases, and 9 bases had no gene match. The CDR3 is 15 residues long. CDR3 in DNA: TGCGCCAGCAGTCAAGACAGGGGCCTTGCCAATGAGCAGTTCTTC. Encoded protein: CASSQDRGLANEQFF.